The source of this T cell receptor beta chain is a study of response to subunit inactivated influenza vaccine. In TCRdb, the RT-PCR reads were re-called with MiXCR into one record per CDR3 protein. The sample lists roughly 650,000 distinct CDR3 sequences; around 15% were seen once. Whole-study findings and limits: The authors suggested that few new T cells are recruited per seasonal influenza vaccination.

A word on this clonotype: No antigen is known for it.

V was pared by 6 bases and J by 0 bases, with 8 bases of the junction left unmatched. CDR3 length equals 15 residues. Germline-derived CDR1 and CDR2 are MDHEN and SYDVKM. This TCR was sampled from a man between 50 and 59 years old who received an inactivated influenza vaccine. Sample: PBMCs from blood, taken less than 15 days before vaccination. The rearrangement joins TRBV28 to TRBJ2-7, with TRBD2 matching 7 bases. CDR3 sequence reads: CASSSGAGDSYEQYF. CDR3 DNA sequence: TGTGCCAGCAGCTCCGGGGCGGGAGACTCCTACGAGCAGTACTTC.